This TCR beta chain was found in a study of shared T cell receptors in the human thymus. Clones were read by immunoSEQ multiplex PCR, and TCRdb kept only the in-frame ones, dropping some. The table has 600,000 to 900,000 clones, approximately 83% seen once; the top ten hold 0.0095% to 0.011%. Germline V gene data show CDR1 as SNHLY and CDR2 as FYNNEI. The CDR3 extends over 16 amino acids. With 0 bases removed from V and 0 bases from J, the gap between germline ends came to 9 bases. The same data also went into a second study, on human thymus T cells. That paper notes: Thymus specimens were resections from corrective heart surgery.

Specimen: thymocytes. V gene TRBV2 combines with J gene TRBJ1-5; TRBD1 might be the D (6 bases). The receptor was derived from a girl younger than two with a congenital heart defect. The CDR3 loop is CASSEARTDSNQPQHF. The CDR3 DNA follows: TGTGCCAGCAGTGAAGCCCGGACAGATAGCAATCAGCCCCAGCATTTT.